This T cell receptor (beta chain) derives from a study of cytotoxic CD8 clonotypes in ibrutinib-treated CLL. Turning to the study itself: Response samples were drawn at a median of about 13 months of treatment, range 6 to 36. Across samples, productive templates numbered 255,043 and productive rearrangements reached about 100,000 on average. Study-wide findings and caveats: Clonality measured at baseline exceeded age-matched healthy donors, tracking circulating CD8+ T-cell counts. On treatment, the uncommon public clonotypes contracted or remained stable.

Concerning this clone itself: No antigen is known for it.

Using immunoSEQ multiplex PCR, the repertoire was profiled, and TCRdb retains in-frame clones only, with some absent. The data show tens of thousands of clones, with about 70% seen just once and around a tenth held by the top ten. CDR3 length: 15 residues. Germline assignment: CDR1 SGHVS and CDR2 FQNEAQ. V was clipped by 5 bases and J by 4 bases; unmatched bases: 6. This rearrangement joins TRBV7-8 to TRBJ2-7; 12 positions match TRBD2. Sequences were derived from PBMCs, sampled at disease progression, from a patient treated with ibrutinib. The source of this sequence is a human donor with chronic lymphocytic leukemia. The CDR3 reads CASSPSGGAFYEQYF. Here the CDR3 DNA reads TGTGCCAGCAGCCCTAGCGGGGGGGCCTTTTACGAGCAGTACTTC.